A selection of T cell receptor beta chains follows, all from one sample in a study of identical twins. From the 5' RACE reads, TCRdb called clonotypes with MiXCR, one entry per CDR3 protein. The profile covers fewer than 250,000 distinct CDR3 sequences, with under 10% appearing a single time and 1.5% to 2.5% taken by the ten largest. A further study also used this sample, focusing on yellow fever vaccine responses in identical twins.

Sequencing was done on a sample of memory (CD45RO+) T cells sorted from blood. These receptors came from a woman between 18 and 29 years old in good health. The CDR3 runs from the conserved cysteine through the conserved F or W. D genes are given only for firm matches. Only some rows state a clone size, as once, few, many or a class for expanded clones.

>many|TRBD1|TRBJ1-1|TRBV20-1
CSASSLTGGGFEAFF
TGCAGTGCTAGCAGTCTCACAGGGGGGGGTTTTGAAGCTTTCTTT
>many|TRBD2|TRBJ2-1|TRBV24-1
CATSDPGLADNEQFF
TGTGCCACCAGTGATCCCGGACTAGCGGACAATGAGCAGTTCTTC
>few|TRBD2|TRBJ2-5|TRBV5-6
CASSSGLATETQYF
TGTGCCAGCAGCTCCGGACTAGCGACTGAGACCCAGTACTTC
>-|-|TRBJ1-5|TRBV6-1
CASSMGGGRGSNQPQHF
TGTGCCAGCAGTATGGGTGGGGGCCGTGGAAGCAATCAGCCCCAGCATTTT
>once|-|TRBJ2-1|TRBV30
CAWSTPVPGAYNEQFF
TGTGCCTGGAGTACCCCGGTCCCCGGGGCCTACAATGAGCAGTTCTTC
>-|-|TRBJ1-1|TRBV5-6
CASSLVLVGTEAFF
TGTGCCAGCAGCTTGGTATTGGTGGGGACTGAAGCTTTCTTT
>-|-|TRBJ2-4|TRBV2
CASRGITREKNIQYF
TGTGCCAGCAGGGGGATCACTAGAGAAAAAAACATTCAGTACTTC
>many|-|TRBJ1-5|TRBV29-1
CSVAQSPGSNQPQHF
TGCAGCGTCGCCCAATCCCCCGGGAGCAATCAGCCCCAGCATTTT
>-|TRBD2|TRBJ2-1|TRBV9
CASSAPGGGALERNEQFF
TGTGCCAGCAGCGCCCCGGGAGGGGGGGCCCTAGAAAGGAATGAGCAGTTCTTC
>-|-|TRBJ2-7|TRBV10-3
CAISDFSYEQYF
TGTGCCATCAGTGATTTTTCCTACGAGCAGTACTTC
>many|-|TRBJ2-1|TRBV7-2
CASSLLLEYNEQFF
TGTGCCAGCAGCTTATTACTAGAGTACAATGAGCAGTTCTTC
>many|-|TRBJ1-5|TRBV27
CASRPGSLYQPQHF
TGTGCCAGCAGACCCGGGTCCCTTTATCAGCCCCAGCATTTT
>few|TRBD1|TRBJ1-3|TRBV7-8
CASSPPQGRGNTIYF
TGTGCCAGCAGCCCCCCACAGGGGCGGGGAAACACCATATATTTT
>many|TRBD2|TRBJ2-5|TRBV28
CASSLRGGSETQYF
TGTGCCAGCAGTTTACGAGGCGGGAGCGAGACCCAGTACTTC
>few|-|TRBJ1-5|TRBV10-3
CAISGEMYQPQHF
TGTGCCATCAGTGGAGAGATGTATCAGCCCCAGCATTTT
>-|-|TRBJ2-3|TRBV7-2
CASSLASGDTQYF
TGTGCCAGCAGCTTAGCGTCCGGAGATACGCAGTATTTT
>-|-|TRBJ1-5|TRBV20-1
CSAMLEYSNQPQHF
TGCAGTGCTATGCTAGAGTATAGCAATCAGCCCCAGCATTTT
>-|TRBD2|TRBJ2-7|TRBV4-2
CASSQGTSGGYTGHEQYF
TGTGCCAGCAGCCAAGGAACTAGCGGGGGGTATACAGGGCACGAGCAGTACTTC
>few|TRBD2|TRBJ2-7|TRBV20-1
CSARVSTGTSHEQYF
TGCAGTGCTAGAGTGTCAACCGGGACTAGCCACGAGCAGTACTTC
>few|-|TRBJ2-5|TRBV6-1
CASSGFDLGYF
TGTGCCAGCAGTGGGTTTGACTTAGGGTACTTC
>many|-|TRBJ2-1|TRBV6-5
CASSYVAGTSSYNEQFF
TGTGCCAGCAGTTACGTAGCCGGGACCTCCTCCTACAATGAGCAGTTCTTC
>-|TRBD2|TRBJ2-7|TRBV2
CASRAGAYEQYF
TGTGCCAGCAGGGCGGGAGCCTACGAGCAGTACTTC
>few|TRBD2|TRBJ2-1|TRBV12-3/TRBV12-4
CASSRGRGGLYNEQFF
TGTGCCAGCAGTAGAGGGCGGGGGGGCCTCTACAATGAGCAGTTCTTC
>few|TRBD2|TRBJ2-1|TRBV7-8
CASSLLSSGGYNEQFF
TGTGCCAGCAGCTTATTGAGTAGCGGGGGGTACAATGAGCAGTTCTTC
>few|-|TRBJ2-2|TRBV4-3
CASSQEKRHTGELFF
TGCGCCAGCAGCCAAGAAAAGCGGCACACCGGGGAGCTGTTTTTT
>-|-|TRBJ2-1|TRBV7-2
CASSSRLARNNEQFF
TGTGCCAGCAGCTCCCGGCTCGCTAGAAACAATGAGCAGTTCTTC
>-|-|TRBJ1-2|TRBV7-3
CASSLTPQGGKYGYTF
TGTGCCAGCAGCTTAACGCCCCAAGGAGGGAAATATGGCTACACCTTC
>many|-|TRBJ2-1|TRBV18
CASSQLGLSSYNEQFF
TGTGCCAGCTCCCAATTGGGTTTAAGCTCCTACAATGAGCAGTTCTTC
>few|TRBD1|TRBJ2-1|TRBV11-3
CASSSPGLGTGTHEQFF
TGTGCCAGCAGCTCCCCCGGTTTAGGGACAGGGACCCATGAGCAGTTCTTC
>few|-|TRBJ1-1|TRBV28
CASSLSLSEAFF
TGTGCCAGCAGTTTGAGTCTCAGTGAAGCTTTCTTT
>-|-|TRBJ2-3|TRBV28
CASRPPGGVTDTQYF
TGTGCCAGCAGACCACCGGGGGGCGTCACAGATACGCAGTATTTT
>many|-|TRBJ2-1|TRBV27
CASSYFSSYNEQFF
TGTGCCAGCAGTTATTTCAGCTCCTACAATGAGCAGTTCTTC
>few|TRBD1|TRBJ2-1|TRBV29-1
CSGGQAYNEQFF
TGCAGCGGCGGACAGGCTTACAATGAGCAGTTCTTC
>-|-|TRBJ2-2|TRBV6-1
CASSELATLTGELFF
TGTGCCAGCAGTGAATTAGCCACTCTCACCGGGGAGCTGTTTTTT
>few|-|TRBJ2-1|TRBV18
CASSPPGVPVYNEQFF
TGTGCCAGCTCACCACCGGGGGTCCCCGTATACAATGAGCAGTTCTTC
>many|TRBD1|TRBJ2-3|TRBV6-4
CASSATGEADTQYF
TGTGCCAGCAGCGCGACAGGGGAAGCAGATACGCAGTATTTT
>many|TRBD1|TRBJ1-2|TRBV9
CASSAALKTGGYGYTF
TGTGCCAGCAGCGCAGCCCTCAAGACAGGGGGATATGGCTACACCTTC
>-|TRBD1|TRBJ2-2|TRBV6-2/TRBV6-3
CASSYITGGLSGELFF
TGTGCCAGCAGTTACATAACAGGGGGATTATCCGGGGAGCTGTTTTTT
>many|TRBD1|TRBJ2-1|TRBV6-4
CASSAGTGGDEQFF
TGTGCCAGCAGTGCCGGGACAGGGGGCGATGAGCAGTTCTTC
>few|TRBD2|TRBJ2-1|TRBV7-9
CASSLGLGGTEQFF
TGTGCCAGCAGCTTAGGTTTGGGGGGGACCGAGCAGTTCTTC
>many|TRBD1|TRBJ2-5|TRBV7-2
CASSFRTGGETQYF
TGTGCCAGCAGCTTTAGGACAGGGGGAGAGACCCAGTACTTC
>-|-|TRBJ1-1|TRBV28
CASSSFRGLFTEAFF
TGTGCCAGCAGTTCCTTCCGGGGGCTGTTCACTGAAGCTTTCTTT
>few|TRBD2|TRBJ2-1|TRBV20-1
CSAMSGRRGNEQFF
TGCAGTGCTATGAGCGGGAGACGGGGCAATGAGCAGTTCTTC
>many|TRBD1|TRBJ2-7|TRBV29-1
CSVEGQGVHEQYF
TGCAGCGTTGAAGGCCAGGGGGTCCACGAGCAGTACTTC
>many|TRBD2|TRBJ2-1|TRBV10-3
CAIGRGGPGEQFF
TGTGCCATCGGACGGGGGGGCCCGGGTGAGCAGTTCTTC